A selection of T cell receptor beta chains follows, all from one sample in a study of shared clonotypes between healthy human individuals. The protocol was immunoSEQ multiplex PCR, while the TCRdb copy is restricted to in-frame clones and leaves out a portion. Found here are fewer than 100,000 clones, roughly two thirds of them singletons; the top ten hold less than 55%. The sample was memory CD8+ T cells sorted from blood. These receptors all stem from a man aged 30 to 39 in good health. Both conserved end residues are part of each CDR3. D genes are given only for firm matches. Only some rows state a clone size, as once, few, many or a class for expanded clones.

clone size	D gene	J gene	V gene	CDR3 protein	CDR3 DNA
NA	NA	TRBJ2-1	TRBV29-1	CSVVGVNRVDNEQFF	TGCAGCGTTGTTGGTGTGAACAGGGTTGACAATGAGCAGTTCTTC
NA	NA	TRBJ2-2	TRBV5-1	CASQEGVFGGELFF	TGCGCCAGCCAAGAGGGGGTTTTCGGCGGGGAGCTGTTTTTT
NA	NA	TRBJ2-7	TRBV10-2	CASSDSDVRRKGFPYEQYF	TGCGCCAGCAGTGATTCCGATGTGAGAAGGAAAGGATTTCCCTACGAGCAGTACTTC
many	TRBD1	TRBJ2-1	TRBV7-9	CASSLGGAGYYNEQFF	TGTGCCAGCAGCCTAGGGGGCGCAGGGTACTACAATGAGCAGTTCTTC
few	NA	TRBJ2-5	TRBV9	CASSVGHHQETQYF	TGTGCCAGCAGCGTAGGCCACCACCAAGAGACCCAGTACTTC
NA	NA	TRBJ2-3	TRBV27	CASIGQGRDTQYF	TGTGCCAGCATTGGGCAGGGACGAGATACGCAGTATTTT
NA	TRBD2	TRBJ2-7	TRBV5-4	CASGQVGLAGISYEQYF	TGTGCCAGCGGTCAGGTGGGACTAGCGGGAATCTCCTACGAGCAGTACTTC
NA	TRBD2	TRBJ2-1	TRBV5-6	CASSVPSGIYEQFF	TGTGCCAGCAGCGTCCCTAGCGGGATCTATGAGCAGTTCTTC
NA	NA	TRBJ2-1	TRBV10-2	CASSEAPYEQFF	TGCGCCAGCAGTGAGGCGCCCTACGAGCAGTTCTTC
many	TRBD1	TRBJ2-1	TRBV7-8	CASSERSGTGLFNEQFF	TGTGCCAGCAGCGAACGCTCCGGGACAGGACTGTTCAATGAGCAGTTCTTC
NA	TRBD1	TRBJ1-1	TRBV9	CASSVDGTVYMNTEAFF	TGTGCCAGCAGCGTGGACGGGACAGTTTACATGAACACTGAAGCTTTCTTT
many	NA	TRBJ1-1	TRBV10-1	CASSRDTTNTEAFF	TGCGCCAGCAGCCGGGACACCACGAACACTGAAGCTTTCTTT
NA	NA	TRBJ2-7	TRBV6-6	CASSYSTGLPRLYF	TGTGCCAGCAGTTACTCGACCGGCCTCCCCCGTCTCTACTTC
NA	NA	TRBJ1-5	TRBV2	CASKRDNNQPQHF	TGTGCCAGCAAACGGGACAACAATCAGCCCCAGCATTTT
NA	NA	TRBJ2-3	TRBV27	CATRTSSTDTQYF	TGTGCCACTAGAACTTCTAGCACAGATACGCAGTATTTT